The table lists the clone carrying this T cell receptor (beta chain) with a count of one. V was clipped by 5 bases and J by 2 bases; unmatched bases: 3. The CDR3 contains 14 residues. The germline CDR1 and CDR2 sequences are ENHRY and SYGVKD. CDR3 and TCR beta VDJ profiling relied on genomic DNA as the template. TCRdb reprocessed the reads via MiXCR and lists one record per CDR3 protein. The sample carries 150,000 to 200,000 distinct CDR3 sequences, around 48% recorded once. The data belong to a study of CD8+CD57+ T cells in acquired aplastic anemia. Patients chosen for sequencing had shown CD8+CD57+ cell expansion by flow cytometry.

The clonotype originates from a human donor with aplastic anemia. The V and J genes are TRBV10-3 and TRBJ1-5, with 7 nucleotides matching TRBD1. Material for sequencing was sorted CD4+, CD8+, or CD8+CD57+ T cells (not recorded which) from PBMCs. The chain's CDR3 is CAISQGEGNQPQHF. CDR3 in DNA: TGTGCCATCAGTCAGGGGGAAGGCAATCAGCCCCAGCATTTT.